This TCR beta chain was sequenced in a study of blood T cell repertoires in COVID-19 (dated by TCRdb to 2020 to 2021). In terms of the full investigation: Samples covering the acute and convalescent phases of COVID-19 were provided by collaborators in the United States, Italy and Spain. The material from the prospective study consisted of cDNA or gDNA derived from T cells, B-cell-depleted T cells, or PBMCs. The dataset comprised deeply sampled blood TCRbeta repertoires from subjects exposed to, actively infected with, or recovered from COVID-19. A freely available public database, intended as a resource for researchers studying the immune response to SARS-CoV-2, is where the repertoires were released. Samples came from the ongoing ImmuneRACE study (first 160 participants) plus 1,254 subjects from 6 global collaborators. A de-identified subject ID, COVID-19 status, age in years and sex were almost always included in the sample metadata. Where available, HLA class I and class II types were taken from metadata supplied by the sample provider and were not determined by assay-based typing.

Per the germline V gene, LGHNA is the CDR1 and YNFKEQ is the CDR2. The CDR3, cysteine through phenylalanine, is 12 amino acids long. The only DNA kept is the CDR3, 36 bases in frame from the first base. The junction shows trimming of 1 base on V and 6 bases on J, plus 4 bases between the germline ends. Results the study describes overall, beyond this receptor: How much clinical and demographic metadata was included differed by source and by participant, and the metadata was provided uncurated.

Concerning this clone: Its antigen specificity is not known. Base qualities are not provided; no much larger clone lies one nucleotide away.

The immunoSEQ Assay, a bias-controlled multiplex PCR, was used to amplify TCRbeta CDR3 regions from genomic DNA. On the study's bioinformatics: Nucleated cell counts per sample were estimated from amplification of reference gene primers within the assay. To quantify the absolute abundance of each unique TCRbeta CDR3 rearrangement, sequence reads were collapsed and filtered. For each sample, productive Simpson clonality was calculated by taking the square root of Simpson's diversity index across productive rearrangements. This is the immuneACCESS table as TCRdb keeps it, with only in-frame sequences that have V and J called. A part of the clones is gone; compared with another copy, unresolved V genes explain less than half, and the rest is unexplained. V and J calls and clone size are as listed in that table; D and trimming were resolved from the DNA. Present in this sample are some 290,000 clones, 90% of which were seen just once. The leading ten clones occupy 0.95% to 1.3% of the sample.

One collaborating source in Seattle enrolled patients during active infection and followed them longitudinally through the course of disease. Collaborating institutions collected whole blood in K2EDTA tubes following their own protocols. Collaborator samples were shipped for TCRbeta analysis as frozen whole blood, isolated PBMCs, or DNA extracted from either sample type. The TCR comes from a woman in her thirties or forties with COVID-19, enrolled during active disease. The chain is assembled from TRBV4-2 and TRBJ1-5, with no confident D gene call. Sequencing used peripheral blood. The CDR3: CASSQVGQPQHF. The nucleotide sequence reads as follows: TGTGCCAGCAGCCAAGTCGGTCAGCCCCAGCATTTT.